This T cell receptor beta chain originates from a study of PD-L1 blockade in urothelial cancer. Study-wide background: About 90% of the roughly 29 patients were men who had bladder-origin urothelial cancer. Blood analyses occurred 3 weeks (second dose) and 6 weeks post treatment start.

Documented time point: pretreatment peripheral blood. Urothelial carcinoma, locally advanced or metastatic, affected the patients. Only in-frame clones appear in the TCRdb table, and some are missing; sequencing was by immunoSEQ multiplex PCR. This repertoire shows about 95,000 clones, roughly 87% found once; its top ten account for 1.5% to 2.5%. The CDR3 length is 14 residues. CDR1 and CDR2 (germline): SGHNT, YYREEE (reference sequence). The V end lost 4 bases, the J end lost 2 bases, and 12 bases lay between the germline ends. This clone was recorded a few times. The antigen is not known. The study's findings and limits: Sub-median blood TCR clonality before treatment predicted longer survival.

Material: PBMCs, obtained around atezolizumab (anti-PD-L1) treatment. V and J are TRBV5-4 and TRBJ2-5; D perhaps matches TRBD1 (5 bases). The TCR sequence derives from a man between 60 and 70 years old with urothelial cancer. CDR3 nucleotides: TGTGCCAGCAGCGCGGCAGGGATACAAGAGACCCAGTACTTC. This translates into CASSAAGIQETQYF. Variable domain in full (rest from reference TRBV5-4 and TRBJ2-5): ETGVTQSPTHLIKTRGQQVTLRCSSQSGHNTVSWYQQALGQGPQFIFQYYREEENGRGNFPPRFSGLQFPNYSSELNVNALELDDSALYLCASSAAGIQETQYFGPGTRLLVL.